This T cell receptor beta chain was captured in a study of blood T cell repertoires in COVID-19. CDR1 and CDR2 (germline): LGHNA, YNFKEQ. This CDR3 is 17 amino acids long. V was pared by 1 base and J by 3 bases, with 8 bases of the junction left unmatched. As processed by the authors: It was from reference gene primer amplification that nucleated cell counts were estimated. The assay was immunoSEQ multiplex PCR, and TCRdb's table has in-frame clones only and misses some. V and J calls and clone size follow that table, whereas D and trimming were derived from the DNA. Of fewer than 250,000 clones listed, around 84% are singletons.

The chain is built from TRBV4-2 and TRBJ2-5, with TRBD2 identical over 10 bases. This clonotype originated in a man between 50 and 59 years old with COVID-19, enrolled during active disease. The specimen sequenced was peripheral blood. CDR3 in amino acids: CASSQGRLLAGKETQYF. Here the CDR3 DNA reads TGTGCCAGCAGCCAAGGACGGTTACTAGCGGGAAAAGAGACCCAGTACTTC.